The source of this T cell receptor beta chain is a study of CD8 T cells in ankylosing spondylitis. TCRdb recomputed calls from the 5' RACE reads with MiXCR, one row per CDR3 protein. The data hold under 300,000 distinct CDR3 sequences, with around 10% observed a single time. The table lists this clonotype with many counts. Its antigen is not identified. Deletions cut 4 bases from V and 0 bases from J, with 14 bases between. The CDR3 extends over 15 amino acids. CDR1 is SGHRS and CDR2 is YFSETQ in the germline V gene. Findings of the study overall: In peripheral blood, disease-linked CD8+ clones occurred at relatively low frequencies. Matched synovial fluid from ankylosing spondylitis patients was reported to be enriched for disease-linked clones. One TCR beta motif, made up of several highly homologous variants, appeared characteristic of ankylosing spondylitis blood.

This TCR came from a male donor with ankylosing spondylitis or in good health (not recorded which). The sample comprised blood, either unsorted or a sorted T cell fraction (not recorded which). The chain uses TRBV5-1 and TRBJ2-7; TRBD1 or TRBD2 may be the D gene (6 bases each). In DNA form, the CDR3 reads TGCGCCAGCAGCGGACTACAGGGTAGCTCCTACGAGCAGTACTTC. Protein product: CASSGLQGSSYEQYF.